This TCR beta chain was sequenced in a study of shared clonotypes between healthy human individuals (dated by TCRdb to 2018 to 2020). Background on the whole study: The cohort included a few men and a couple of women between 18 and 49 years of age. Libraries were prepared and TCR repertoires were sequenced by different laboratories using diverse techniques, in order to increase sequencing depth and limit assay-specific biases. For each donor, three plates each were used for CD4 naive and CD4 memory, two plates were used for CD8 naive, and one plate was used for CD8 memory. Between about 0.8 and 9 billion PBMCs per donor were obtained by leukapheresis. To estimate repertoire size and how much clonotype sharing occurs between individuals, the study deeply sequenced the blood TCR repertoires of 4 to 6 healthy adults. General findings and caveats noted by the study authors: Even with the large sequencing depth, rarefaction of the sorted-subset datasets indicated that sequencing was incomplete. Clonotypes shared by all four sorted-subset donors showed higher generation probabilities than non-shared clonotypes. Sampling was restricted to blood, and TCR repertoires in tissues likely differ from the TCR repertoires found in blood. Based on pairwise subsampling, the degree of clonotype sharing among donors was expected to be affected by sequencing depth. Because the study included only a small number of donors, the genetic and exposure-history diversity represented was limited. About 5% of naive CD4, 3.5% of naive CD8, about 2.4% of memory CD4, and 0.35% to 0.4% of memory CD8 clonotypes were shared across a few donors. Naive subsets generally had larger estimated clonotype richness than memory subsets.

Using the deep immunoSEQ assay, TCR CDR3 regions were amplified from genomic DNA by multiplex PCR. Extracted genomic DNA from each cell subset was spread evenly across all wells of several immunoSEQ 96-well plates, with each plate serving as a replicate. Each replicate PCR for sorted subsets received 150 to 250 ng genomic DNA, equal to about 30,000 T cell genomes. Purified libraries were quantified with a Qubit 3.0 fluorometer, sized on a Bioanalyzer 2100, and re-quantified with the KAPA Library Quantification kit. Each immunoSEQ 96-well plate was sequenced on its own single-read 150-cycle Illumina NextSeq 550 flow cell. Per the original workflow: Because the immunoSEQ output included only junctional sequences and no quality scores, the filtering could not be the same as the filtering used for full-length reads. Sequences were annotated with PyIR, a Python wrapper for IgBLAST v1.9, using IMGT germline references to assign V/J genes and CDR3. Reads were removed for weak V/J assignments (E-value above 1e-6), missing CDR3, stop codons, out-of-frame junctions, or ambiguous translated residues. V3J clonotypes were defined as sequences sharing the same inferred V gene, J gene, and CDR3 amino acid sequence. The percentage overlap between two repertoires was calculated by dividing the number of shared unique clonotypes by the size of the smaller repertoire. Richness of each repertoire was evaluated using RTK rarefaction, the Chao1 estimator, and Recon v2.1 estimates of unobserved clonotypes. OLGA was used to compute generation probabilities for all TCRbeta clonotypes that the gDNA method yielded from a handful of donors. In TCRdb, the immuneACCESS table is reduced to in-frame sequences with V and J assigned. These tables do not hold every clone; where another copy was compared, an unresolved V gene accounts for under half, and the others remain unexplained. The V and J calls and clone size were taken over from that table, and D and trimming were inferred from the DNA. The sample records some 500,000 clones, roughly 95% of which are singletons. Of the sample, about 0.064% is held by the ten largest clones.

The germline V gene yields SQVTM for CDR1 and ANQGSEA for CDR2. From the cysteine through the phenylalanine, the CDR3 covers 13 amino acids. Only the CDR3 part of the read is kept: 39 bases, read in frame from the first base. With respect to this clone: Its antigen is unknown. There are no base qualities to consult, and no much larger clone falls within one base.

The donors were healthy, HIV-negative adults with no recently reported acute infections or vaccinations. All donors were Caucasian adults living in Nashville, Tennessee, USA. CD4+ T cells were enriched through magnetic negative selection, after which naive cells were positively selected on CD45RA and the remaining negative fraction served as the memory subset. Blood was collected by leukapheresis, and PBMCs were isolated by Ficoll-Histopaque density gradient centrifugation and then cryopreserved in liquid nitrogen vapor phase. Analytical flow cytometry was used to check the purity and quantity of every magnetically sorted T cell population. Each sorted fraction had its genomic DNA isolated and then quantified by UV absorbance on a Nanodrop 2000c.

Material for sequencing was naive CD4+ T cells sorted from blood. The cell subset or site label on this specimen signifies: CD45RA+ positively selected. This TCR derives from a woman aged 25 to 39 in good health. This chain is built from TRBV29-1 and TRBJ2-5; TRBD1 is a possible D gene, resting on 6 matching bases. The J call may not be correct, given that the DNA end is closer to TRBJ2-7. The nucleotide sequence reads TGCAGCTTTTTGACTACTACAGGGAACGAGCAGTACTTC. It codes for CSFLTTTGNEQYF.